Here is one TCR beta chain with its context. Its antigen is not identified. The sample originates from a study of T cell responses to AZD1222 COVID-19 vaccine. Study-level points and caveats: Clonal diversity was possibly underestimated, and the donors were mostly white British, with more females. Spike-wide coverage was observed for vaccine-associated CD4 TCRs, with dominant responses at 160-218 and 743-854. Reports say nearly half of spike-specific TCRs go after unmutated variant regions. Repertoires were collected only later (after the peak T cell response had occurred).

Germline values: CDR1 SGHVS, CDR2 FQNEAQ. Trimming stripped 0 bases from V and 4 bases from J, with 18 bases between. This CDR3 has 17 residues. Clones were read by immunoSEQ multiplex PCR, and TCRdb kept only the in-frame ones, dropping some. Of 85,000 to 120,000 clones listed, around 91% were seen once; the top ten hold 8%. This chain joins TRBV7-8 and TRBJ1-1; D gene uncertain. The origin of this receptor is an adult who received the AZD1222 COVID-19 vaccine. Sequencing was performed on peripheral blood, taken 28 days after the second AZD1222 dose. In DNA form, the CDR3 reads TGTGCCAGCAGCTTAGCGCTGGGTTTGAGGGATGGCACTGAAGCTTTCTTT. Its protein is CASSLALGLRDGTEAFF.